A single sample gave rise to the 26 T cell receptor beta chains below, sequenced in a study of blood T cell repertoires in COVID-19. Clones were sequenced by immunoSEQ multiplex PCR, and TCRdb holds only the in-frame ones, with some missing. The table lists about 150,000 clones, 80% to 90% of them singletons. Sequencing was carried out using peripheral blood. The receptor set was obtained from an elderly man with acute or convalescent COVID-19.

The genes are TRBV7-2 and TRBJ2-1; D not certain. The CDR3 is 13 residues long. Germline V gene lookup returns CDR1 SGHTA and CDR2 FQGNSA. The V end lost 2 bases, the J end lost 6 bases, and 8 bases lay between the germline ends. CDR3 bases: TGTGCCAGCAGCTTATCACTCCCCAATGAGCAGTTCTTC. This codes for CASSLSLPNEQFF.

This clone was seen only once. The genes are TRBV2 and TRBJ1-5; no clear D gene. There are 13 residues in the CDR3. V was cut by 7 bases and J by 0 bases, with 7 bases left in between. CDR1 is SNHLY and CDR2 is FYNNEI in the germline V gene. CDR3 in amino acids: CASKADSNQPQHF. The CDR3 DNA sequence: TGTGCCAGCAAAGCCGATAGCAATCAGCCCCAGCATTTT.

The J gene is TRBJ1-1, the V gene TRBV5-1, with 7 bases matching TRBD1. The CDR3 consists of 13 residues. Germline CDR1 reads SGHRS; CDR2 reads YFSETQ. J lost 3 bases, V lost 4 bases, and 3 bases had no gene match. The chain's CDR3 is CASSKTGDTEAFF. The CDR3 DNA is TGCGCCAGCAGCAAAACAGGGGACACTGAAGCTTTCTTT. The full variable domain, its missing parts supplied by reference TRBV5-1 and TRBJ1-1, is KAGVTQTPRYLIKTRGQQVTLSCSPISGHRSVSWYQQTPGQGLQFLFEYFSETQRNKGNFPGRFSGRQFSNSRSEMNVSTLELGDSALYLCASSKTGDTEAFFGQGTRLTVV.

The V gene is TRBV7-2, the J gene TRBJ1-2; no firm D call. Germline CDR1 SGHTA, CDR2 FQGNSA. The CDR3 length is 13 residues. Trimming stripped 5 bases from V and 4 bases from J, with 11 bases between. The CDR3 sequence is CASSPAGIYGYTF. The CDR3 bases are TGTGCCAGCAGCCCGGCGGGGATCTATGGCTACACCTTC.

The chain employs TRBV11-2 and TRBJ1-6, with TRBD1 matching 10 bases. This CDR3 has 14 residues. Germline CDR1 is SGHAT and CDR2 is FQNNGV. Germline trimming cut 3 bases from V and 10 bases from J; bases unmatched to any gene: 3. The CDR3, as DNA: TGTGCCAGCAGCTTGGGGACAGGGGAATCACCCCTCCACTTT. This sequence encodes CASSLGTGESPLHF.

The chain links TRBV6-2 or TRBV6-3 to TRBJ2-2; 10 bases are shared with TRBD2. Germline CDR1 is MNHEY and CDR2 is SVGEGT. V dropped 5 bases and J dropped 6; count of bases not matched to a gene: 6. The length of the CDR3 is 15 residues. CDR3 sequence (DNA): TGTGCCAGCAGTAGCGGGAGGGGTTTGTCCGGGGAGCTGTTTTTT. Amino acids: CASSSGRGLSGELFF.

The chain is built from TRBV23-1 and TRBJ1-4, with D uncertain. TRBV23-1 is an ORF, and what it does is uncertain. This CDR3 has 15 residues. Deletions cut 0 bases from V and 4 bases from J, with 9 bases between. This CDR3 reads CASSQSKTGNEKLFF. The CDR3 DNA follows: TGCGCCAGCAGTCAATCGAAGACTGGTAATGAAAAACTGTTTTTT.

The CDR3 reads CASSNGLAGPNEQFF. The CDR3, as DNA: TGTGCCAGCAGCAACGGACTAGCGGGGCCCAATGAGCAGTTCTTC. The chain has TRBV11-2 and TRBJ2-1, with 12 bases identical to TRBD2. Trimming at V came to 5 bases and at J to 6 bases, leaving 5 bases not matched to a gene. CDR1 and CDR2 (germline): SGHAT, FQNNGV. This CDR3 has 15 residues.

The chain joins TRBV5-1 to TRBJ1-1; 7 nucleotides line up with TRBD1. V trimming: 0 bases; J trimming: 2 bases; junction bases outside the gene matches: 4. This CDR3 is 15 amino acids long. Per the germline V gene, CDR1 is SGHRS and CDR2 is YFSETQ. CDR3 loop: CASSLDRGGNTEAFF. The CDR3 region has the DNA TGCGCCAGCAGCTTGGACAGGGGCGGCAACACTGAAGCTTTCTTT.

V and J are TRBV28 and TRBJ2-1; 14 bases are shared with TRBD2. Trimming removed 6 bases from V and 7 bases from J; junction bases left unmatched: 11. In germline, CDR1 is MDHEN, CDR2 SYDVKM. This CDR3 region has 17 residues. As DNA, the CDR3 is TGTGCCAGCAGCACCCGGACTAGCGGGGGGCCTGGGAATGAGCAGTTCTTC. Encoded protein: CASSTRTSGGPGNEQFF. The variable domain in full, with the rest retrieved from reference TRBV28 and TRBJ2-1, is DVKVTQSSRYLVKRTGEKVFLECVQDMDHENMFWYRQDPGLGLRLIYFSYDVKMKEKGDIPEGYSVSREKKERFSLILESASTNQTSMYLCASSTRTSGGPGNEQFFGPGTRLTVL.

The gene calls are TRBV5-1 and TRBJ2-2; D is unclear. CDR3 length equals 16 residues. V was trimmed by 0 bases and J by 2 bases, leaving 11 bases between them. The germline V gene has CDR1 SGHRS and CDR2 YFSETQ. The CDR3 region has the DNA TGCGCCAGCAGCTTGGGCCAGAGAGGTAACACCGGGGAGCTGTTTTTT. Translated: CASSLGQRGNTGELFF.

This clone showed up just once. J is TRBJ2-2 and V is TRBV25-1; 12 positions agree with TRBD2. The CDR3 covers 16 residues. Germline CDR1 MGHDK, CDR2 SYGVNS. J was trimmed by 1 base and V by 7 bases; bases with no gene match: 4. The CDR3 sequence: CASTTSGRVNTGELFF. CDR3 in DNA: TGTGCCAGCACGACTAGCGGGAGAGTGAACACCGGGGAGCTGTTTTTT. The variable domain in full, completed from reference TRBV25-1 and TRBJ2-2, reads EADIYQTPRYLVIGTGKKITLECSQTMGHDKMYWYQQDPGMELHLIHYSYGVNSTEKGDLSSESTVSRIRTEHFPLTLESARPSHTSQYLCASTTSGRVNTGELFFGEGSRLTVL.

V is TRBV28 and J is TRBJ2-7; TRBD2 matches at 15 bases. The germline V gene encodes CDR1 MDHEN and CDR2 SYDVKM. With 6 bases clipped from V and 2 bases from J, the junction kept 8 bases outside the gene matches. The CDR3 spans 17 residues. In DNA, the CDR3 is TGTGCCAGCAGATTTGGACTAGCGGGAGGGATCCCCTACGAGCAGTACTTC. Translation: CASRFGLAGGIPYEQYF.

The rearrangement joins TRBV19 to TRBJ2-5, with 15 bases matching TRBD2. Trimming took 7 bases from V and 3 from J; bases not matched to a gene: 3. CDR1 and CDR2 (germline): LNHDA, SQIVND (reference sequence). This CDR3 contains 15 residues. The CDR3 loop reads CASKGLAGGEETQYF. In nucleotides, the CDR3 is TGTGCCAGTAAAGGACTAGCGGGGGGGGAAGAGACCCAGTACTTC.

The rearrangement joins TRBV6-5 to TRBJ2-5; TRBD1 matches at 9 bases. Germline CDR1 is MNHEY and CDR2 is SVGAGI. CDR3 length: 14 residues. V dropped 2 bases and J dropped 7; count of bases not matched to a gene: 5. This chain's CDR3 is CASSYGTGPGTQYF. The CDR3 nucleotides read TGTGCCAGCAGTTACGGGACAGGGCCAGGGACCCAGTACTTC.

V gene TRBV18 combines with J gene TRBJ2-1; possible D gene TRBD1, 5 bases. Trimming shortened V by 4 bases and J by 5 bases, and 15 bases separated the two germline ends. CDR1 is KGHSH and CDR2 is LQKENI in the germline V gene. The CDR3 loop spans 15 amino acids. CDR3: CASSQGSLGHNEQFF. As DNA, the CDR3 is TGTGCCAGCTCACAGGGGTCCCTAGGACACAATGAGCAGTTCTTC. The full variable domain, completed using reference TRBV18 and TRBJ2-1, is NAGVMQNPRHLVRRRGQEARLRCSPMKGHSHVYWYRQLPEEGLKFMVYLQKENIIDESGMPKERFSAEFPKEGPSILRIQQVVRGDSAAYFCASSQGSLGHNEQFFGPGTRLTVL.

This clone has just one count. The genes are TRBV6-1 and TRBJ1-3; TRBD1 matches 10 bases. Losses at the gene ends were 4 bases for V and 0 bases for J; bases not matched to a gene: 9. The CDR3 runs to 18 residues. Germline CDR1 reads MNHNS; CDR2 reads SASEGT. CDR3 nucleotide sequence: TGTGCCAGCAGTGCAATACCGGGACAGGGGAGCTCTGGAAACACCATATATTTT. Its protein is CASSAIPGQGSSGNTIYF.

This chain uses TRBV28 with TRBJ1-6, with TRBD1 as a possible D gene (5 bases). Looked up from germline, CDR1 is MDHEN and CDR2 is SYDVKM. This CDR3 spans 15 amino acids. V lost 6 bases and J lost 9, with 18 bases in between. CDR3 coding DNA: TGTGCCAGCAGCCCAGTTAAAGCAGGGCGTTCACCCCTCCACTTT. Protein product: CASSPVKAGRSPLHF. The full variable domain, with the rest looked up from reference TRBV28 and TRBJ1-6, is DVKVTQSSRYLVKRTGEKVFLECVQDMDHENMFWYRQDPGLGLRLIYFSYDVKMKEKGDIPEGYSVSREKKERFSLILESASTNQTSMYLCASSPVKAGRSPLHFGNGTRLTVT.

The chain joins TRBV7-9 to TRBJ2-1; a possible D gene is TRBD1 (5 bases). The CDR3 length is 15 residues. The V end lost 1 base, the J end lost 5 bases, and 12 bases lay between the germline ends. Per the germline V gene, CDR1 is SEHNR and CDR2 is FQNEAQ (reference sequence). The CDR3 loop is CASSLGGRVNNEQFF. The CDR3 DNA reads as TGTGCCAGCAGCTTAGGCGGCAGGGTGAACAATGAGCAGTTCTTC.

This rearrangement joins TRBV25-1 to TRBJ2-2; perhaps TRBD1 as D (5 bases). This CDR3 comprises 14 residues. V lost 5 bases and J 1 base, leaving 8 bases between the germline ends. The germline V gene has CDR1 MGHDK and CDR2 SYGVNS. DNA of the CDR3: TGTGCCAGCAGTCACGACAGGAACACCGGGGAGCTGTTTTTT. Its translation: CASSHDRNTGELFF.

This clone occurred a few times. The chain couples TRBV27 to TRBJ2-5; 8 nucleotides agree with TRBD2. Trimming at V came to 0 bases and at J to 5 bases, leaving 8 bases not matched to a gene. Germline V gene data show CDR1 as MNHEY and CDR2 as SMNVEV (reference sequence). CDR3 length equals 16 residues. The CDR3 sequence is CASSLSRRGARETQYF. The DNA of the CDR3 is TGTGCCAGCAGTTTATCCCGGCGGGGGGCCCGGGAGACCCAGTACTTC.

The gene calls are TRBV28 and TRBJ1-2, with 10 nucleotides matching TRBD1. The CDR3 extends over 14 amino acids. Germline lookup yields CDR1 MDHEN and CDR2 SYDVKM. After removal of 4 bases from V and 6 bases from J, the junction contained 5 bases not matched to a gene. The CDR3 coding sequence is TGTGCCAGCAGTTCGCCGGGGACAGGGGATGGCTACACCTTC. Its translation: CASSSPGTGDGYTF.

The genes are TRBV3-1 (or the pseudogene TRBV3-2) and TRBJ1-6; 11 bases line up with TRBD1. The CDR3 consists of 16 residues. Trimming removed 5 bases from V and 7 bases from J; junction bases left unmatched: 7. In germline, CDR1 is LGHDT, CDR2 YNNKEL (reference sequence). The CDR3 coding sequence is TGTGCCAGCAGCGAGTCCGGGACAGGGGGGAATTCACCCCTCCACTTT. Its protein is CASSESGTGGNSPLHF.

The gene calls are TRBV5-8 and TRBJ2-7; a weak D match, TRBD1 (6 bases). This CDR3 spans 13 amino acids. Germline CDR1 SGHTS, CDR2 YDEGEE. Trimming removed 0 bases from V and 5 bases from J, with 9 bases in between. The CDR3 reads CASSLDRADEQYF. CDR3 DNA sequence: TGTGCCAGCAGCTTGGACAGGGCTGACGAGCAGTACTTC.

This rearrangement joins TRBV12-3 or TRBV12-4 to TRBJ1-2; maybe TRBD1 (6 bases). The CDR3 length is 12 residues. The V end was cut by 7 bases, the J end by 7 bases, with 13 bases between. CDR3 sequence (DNA): TGTGCCAGCACCTATTCCAGGGGTGGCTACACCTTC. The encoded protein is CASTYSRGGYTF.

V is TRBV7-6 and J is TRBJ1-3; D ambiguous. Per the germline V gene, CDR1 is SGHVS and CDR2 is FNYEAQ. Trimming shortened V by 5 bases and J by 4 bases, and 15 bases separated the two germline ends. The CDR3 is made up of 15 amino acids. The CDR3 loop is CASSAQEVTGNTIYF. The CDR3 coding sequence is TGTGCCAGCAGCGCCCAGGAAGTGACGGGAAACACCATATATTTT.